These 30 T cell receptor beta chains originate from one sample sequenced in a study of radiotherapy plus CTLA-4 blockade in lung cancer. TCRdb's table, derived via immunoSEQ multiplex PCR, lists solely in-frame clones and lacks some. This table has 45,000 or so clones, 73% appearing once. Sequences were derived from peripheral blood, sampled from a patient treated with radiotherapy plus ipilimumab. These receptor sequences come from a human donor with non-small cell lung cancer who had a complete response to radiotherapy plus ipilimumab.

The rearrangement joins TRBV7-9 to TRBJ1-3; no clear D gene. The CDR3 is made up of 13 amino acids. The germline CDR1 and CDR2 sequences are SEHNR and FQNEAQ (reference sequence). The V end was cut by 2 bases, the J end by 4 bases, with 6 bases between. CDR3 nucleotides: TGTGCCAGCAGCTTATTGCAGGGAAACACCATATATTTT. Translation: CASSLLQGNTIYF.

The chain has TRBV7-9 and TRBJ2-7; no clear D gene. Trimming pared 2 bases from V and 0 bases from J, leaving 2 bases between. Per the germline V gene, CDR1 is SEHNR and CDR2 is FQNEAQ (reference sequence). The CDR3 has 12 residues. The CDR3: CASSLHSYEQYF. CDR3 bases: TGTGCCAGCAGCTTACACTCCTACGAGCAGTACTTC.

This chain joins TRBV2 and TRBJ2-5, with D perhaps matching TRBD2 (6 bases). V was pared by 4 bases and J by 3 bases, with 9 bases between. CDR3 length: 13 residues. Germline CDR1 SNHLY, CDR2 FYNNEI. The CDR3 DNA reads TGTGCCAGCAGTGGACTAGATGAAGAGACCCAGTACTTC. Translating gives CASSGLDEETQYF.

This chain uses TRBV11-2 with TRBJ2-1, with D possibly TRBD1 on 5 matching bases. The V end was cut by 1 base, the J end by 8 bases, with 12 bases between. CDR1 is SGHAT, CDR2 FQNNGV, per germline. CDR3 size: 14 residues. The DNA for the CDR3 is TGTGCCAGCAGCTTAGCCCGTATGGGGCATGAGCAGTTCTTC. This translates into CASSLARMGHEQFF. The full variable domain, with the rest looked up from reference TRBV11-2 and TRBJ2-1, is EAGVAQSPRYKIIEKRQSVAFWCNPISGHATLYWYQQILGQGPKLLIQFQNNGVVDDSQLPKDRFSAERLKGVDSTLKIQPAKLEDSAVYLCASSLARMGHEQFFGPGTRLTVL.

This rearrangement joins TRBV7-9 to TRBJ1-2; no definite D call. The CDR3 length is 14 residues. CDR1 and CDR2 (germline): SEHNR, FQNEAQ (reference sequence). V dropped 2 bases and J dropped 7 bases, with 14 bases sitting between them. The CDR3 DNA reads as TGTGCCAGCAGCTTATTTTTTGCAGGATCTGGCTACACCTTC. Translation: CASSLFFAGSGYTF.

The chain recombines TRBV10-3 with TRBJ1-3; D possibly corresponds to TRBD1 (5 bases). Trimming removed 5 bases at V and 4 bases at J, with 12 bases between. Germline CDR1 ENHRY, CDR2 SYGVKD. The CDR3 extends over 14 amino acids. CDR3 region: CAISPRGGGNTIYF. The CDR3 region has the DNA TGTGCCATCAGTCCCCGGGGGGGAGGAAACACCATATATTTT.

This chain connects TRBV7-6 to TRBJ2-3, with TRBD2 matching over 7 bases. The J segment lost 8 bases and the V segment lost 5 bases, leaving 7 bases of the junction unmatched. The CDR3 totals 13 residues. Looked up from germline, CDR1 is SGHVS and CDR2 is FNYEAQ. The CDR3 nucleotides read TGTGCCAGCAGCCCCTGGGGGGGTGGTACGCAGTATTTT. Its protein product is CASSPWGGGTQYF.

The J gene is TRBJ2-1, the V gene TRBV5-1; 9 bases are shared with TRBD2. Germline V gives CDR1 SGHRS, CDR2 YFSETQ. Unmatched junction bases numbered 3, after V lost 6 bases and J lost 2 bases. The CDR3 has 14 residues. For the CDR3, the DNA is TGCGCCAGCACGGCGGGGGGGCCCTACAATGAGCAGTTCTTC. Its protein product is CASTAGGPYNEQFF.

The V and J genes are TRBV12-5 and TRBJ1-1, with 7 bases lining up with TRBD1. From germline, CDR1 is LGHNT and CDR2 FRNRAP. This CDR3 region has 16 residues. The trim removed 1 base at V and 3 bases at J, leaving 8 bases unmatched. CDR3 in DNA: TGTGCTAGTGGTTTGGAGGGGGCCTTGGGGTACACTGAAGCTTTCTTT. Translating gives CASGLEGALGYTEAFF.

This clone has a handful of counts. The chain links TRBV5-1 to TRBJ2-1, with 10 bases that match TRBD1. With 4 bases clipped from V and 9 bases from J, the junction kept 16 bases outside the gene matches. This CDR3 has 17 amino acids. The germline V gene has CDR1 SGHRS and CDR2 YFSETQ. The CDR3 DNA reads as TGCGCCAGCAGCCCCACAGGACAGGGGGGACGGGAGAGTGAGCAGTTCTTC. Translation gives CASSPTGQGGRESEQFF. The full variable domain, with the rest looked up from reference TRBV5-1 and TRBJ2-1, is KAGVTQTPRYLIKTRGQQVTLSCSPISGHRSVSWYQQTPGQGLQFLFEYFSETQRNKGNFPGRFSGRQFSNSRSEMNVSTLELGDSALYLCASSPTGQGGRESEQFFGPGTRLTVL.

The rearrangement joins TRBV6-5 to TRBJ2-7, with D tentatively TRBD2 (6 bases). Germline CDR1 is MNHEY and CDR2 is SVGAGI. The V gene lost 8 bases and the J gene lost 5 bases, with 16 bases spanning the gap. CDR3 size: 13 residues. The CDR3 nucleotides are TGTGCCAGCGCAAGGAGGGAAGTCGACGAGCAGTACTTC. Amino acid sequence: CASARREVDEQYF.

The chain joins TRBV18 to TRBJ2-7; a possible D gene is TRBD2 (7 bases). The V end lost 6 bases, the J end lost 4 bases, and 10 bases lay between the germline ends. Germline CDR1 is KGHSH and CDR2 is LQKENI. The CDR3 has 12 amino acids. The CDR3 protein is CASSKGGYEQYF. As DNA, the CDR3 is TGTGCCAGCTCTAAGGGGGGGTACGAGCAGTACTTC.

This clone was observed a handful of times. CDR3 DNA: TGCGCCAGCAGTACCCGACAGGGGAATAATTCACCCCTCCACTTT. This codes for CASSTRQGNNSPLHF. The chain recombines TRBV10-2 with TRBJ1-6; 8 bases map to TRBD1. Germline CDR1 and CDR2: WSHSY and SAAADI. Trimming took 5 bases from V and 5 from J; bases not matched to a gene: 5. The CDR3 has 15 residues.

The chain combines TRBV7-2 with TRBJ1-5; 8 nucleotides agree with TRBD1. V trimming: 8 bases; J trimming: 4 bases; junction bases outside the gene matches: 10. Germline values: CDR1 SGHTA, CDR2 FQGNSA. The CDR3 consists of 15 residues. The CDR3 sequence: CASGQDRGSNQPQHF. For the CDR3, the DNA is TGTGCCAGCGGTCAAGACAGGGGTTCAAATCAGCCCCAGCATTTT.

This clone was seen a few times. The chain couples TRBV11-3 to TRBJ2-1; TRBD2 matches at 9 bases. The germline gives CDR1 SGHNT, CDR2 YENEEA. V lost 5 bases and J lost 0; bases outside the gene matches: 2. This CDR3 has 15 amino acids. The CDR3 DNA sequence: TGTGCCAGCAGCATTAGCGGGAGCTCCTACAATGAGCAGTTCTTC. Protein: CASSISGSSYNEQFF.

CDR3 sequence: CASSPGQPTGELFF. CDR3 nucleotide sequence: TGCGCCAGCAGCCCAGGACAGCCCACCGGGGAGCTGTTTTTT. V usage is TRBV5-1 and J usage is TRBJ2-2, with a weak D call TRBD1 (6 bases). CDR1 is SGHRS and CDR2 is YFSETQ in the germline V gene. CDR3 length: 14 amino acids. The V end was cut by 4 bases, the J end by 4 bases, with 11 bases between.

CDR3 amino acids: CASSEERANEQFF. The CDR3 DNA reads as TGTGCCAGCAGTGAGGAGCGGGCTAATGAGCAGTTCTTC. The J gene is TRBJ2-1, the V gene TRBV2; tentative D call: TRBD2 (6 bases). The germline CDR1 and CDR2 sequences are SNHLY and FYNNEI. The CDR3 contains 13 residues. The germline V and J ends were trimmed by 3 bases and 7 bases, with 10 bases remaining between them.

V gene TRBV19 combines with J gene TRBJ2-2, with D unresolved. The CDR3 length is 15 residues. V was trimmed by 4 bases and J by 0 bases, leaving 9 bases between them. The germline V gene encodes CDR1 LNHDA and CDR2 SQIVND (reference sequence). Here the CDR3 reads CASSSGSANTGELFF. As DNA, the CDR3 is TGTGCCAGTAGTAGCGGCAGTGCGAACACCGGGGAGCTGTTTTTT.

This clone was observed a single time. This chain joins TRBV6-6 and TRBJ2-7; the match to TRBD2 covers 9 bases. Germline CDR1 and CDR2: MNHNY and SVGAGI (reference sequence). J was trimmed by 3 bases and V by 2 bases; bases with no gene match: 2. CDR3 length equals 14 residues. The CDR3 sequence: CASSYELAGYEQYF. The DNA for the CDR3 is TGTGCCAGCAGTTACGAACTAGCGGGCTACGAGCAGTACTTC.

This clone appeared a single time. This chain links TRBV27 with TRBJ2-1; no clear D gene. Trimming pared 4 bases from V and 8 bases from J, leaving 12 bases between. Germline V CDR1 and CDR2: MNHEY, SMNVEV (reference sequence). The CDR3 has 13 amino acids. The CDR3 region has the DNA TGTGCCAGCAGTTCAAAACCAAGCTATGAGCAGTTCTTC. It translates to CASSSKPSYEQFF.

This clone was counted between two and nine times. The V call is TRBV7-9, the J call TRBJ2-5; D is perhaps TRBD2 (6 bases). Trimming cost V 5 bases and J 2 bases, with 12 bases left between them. CDR3 length: 14 residues. The germline CDR1 and CDR2 sequences are SEHNR and FQNEAQ (reference sequence). For the CDR3, the DNA is TGTGCCAGCAGCATCCACAGCGGGCAAGAGACCCAGTACTTC. Amino acids: CASSIHSGQETQYF.

The gene calls are TRBV5-1 and TRBJ2-2; the D gene is possibly TRBD2 (6 bases). The CDR3 runs to 16 residues. Germline V gene data show CDR1 as SGHRS and CDR2 as YFSETQ. V gave up 1 base and J gave up 4 bases, with 14 bases separating them. The CDR3 region is CASSLYGQRATGELFF. In nucleotides, the CDR3 is TGCGCCAGCAGCTTGTATGGCCAGCGGGCCACCGGGGAGCTGTTTTTT.

The chain uses TRBV29-1 and TRBJ2-1; tentatively, D is TRBD1 (5 bases). The V gene lost 5 bases and the J gene lost 3 bases, with 14 bases spanning the gap. Germline V CDR1 and CDR2: SQVTM, ANQGSEA. This CDR3 spans 14 amino acids. The CDR3 sequence is CSVTPRVFYNEQFF. For the CDR3, the DNA is TGCAGCGTTACCCCCAGGGTTTTCTACAATGAGCAGTTCTTC.

The V and J genes are TRBV5-1 and TRBJ1-1; 9 bases align to TRBD1. Germline CDR1 SGHRS, CDR2 YFSETQ. Germline trimming cut 5 bases from V and 4 bases from J; bases unmatched to any gene: 6. The CDR3 has 14 residues. The CDR3 region is CASSKGTGSTEAFF. Here the CDR3 DNA reads TGCGCCAGCAGTAAAGGGACAGGGTCCACTGAAGCTTTCTTT.

J is TRBJ1-5 and V is TRBV2, with TRBD1 as a possible D gene (6 bases). This CDR3 region has 17 residues. Trimming cost V 4 bases and J 1 base, with 17 bases left between them. The V gene's germline CDR1 is SNHLY and CDR2 FYNNEI. The CDR3 sequence is CASSGFPNDRSNQPQHF. The CDR3 nucleotides read TGTGCCAGCAGTGGATTCCCTAATGACAGGAGCAATCAGCCCCAGCATTTT.

This chain joins TRBV19 and TRBJ1-1, with TRBD1 as a possible D gene (6 bases). The CDR3 consists of 15 residues. CDR1 is LNHDA and CDR2 is SQIVND in the germline V gene (reference sequence). V lost 4 bases, J lost 4 bases, and 16 bases lay in between. The CDR3 nucleotides are TGTGCCAGTAGTACCAGGGGAATTGGAGGCACTGAAGCTTTCTTT. Encoded protein: CASSTRGIGGTEAFF.

The rearrangement uses TRBV7-6 and TRBJ1-2, with D uncertain. Between the trimmed V and J ends, which lost 1 base and 4 bases, there was a span of 16 bases. CDR3 size: 16 residues. Germline V lookup: CDR1 SGHVS, CDR2 FNYEAQ. CDR3 DNA: TGTGCCAGCAGCTTAGTACCTGCCGACCAGGCCTATGGCTACACCTTC. Amino acids: CASSLVPADQAYGYTF.

The chain combines TRBV27 with TRBJ2-7; 8 bases line up with TRBD1. Germline V gives CDR1 MNHEY, CDR2 SMNVEV (reference sequence). V shed 5 bases and J 4 bases; nucleotides not matched to a gene: 10. The CDR3 contains 15 residues. CDR3 region: CASSETGGRQYEQYF. CDR3 DNA: TGTGCCAGCAGTGAAACAGGGGGGCGACAATACGAGCAGTACTTC.

The rearrangement links TRBV14 to TRBJ1-1; the match to TRBD1 covers 11 bases. CDR3 size: 18 residues. Per germline, CDR1 SGHDN and CDR2 FVKESK. The ends lost 2 bases at V and 0 bases at J; junction bases unmatched: 8. CDR3 sequence (DNA): TGTGCCAGCAGCCAAATCGCTGGGACAGGGGGTATGAACACTGAAGCTTTCTTT. Translated: CASSQIAGTGGMNTEAFF. The full variable domain, its missing parts supplied by reference TRBV14 and TRBJ1-1, is EAGVTQFPSHSVIEKGQTVTLRCDPISGHDNLYWYRRVMGKEIKFLLHFVKESKQDESGMPNNRFLAERTGGTYSTLKVQPAELEDSGVYFCASSQIAGTGGMNTEAFFGQGTRLTVV.

The chain links TRBV30 to TRBJ2-7; the D gene is possibly TRBD1 (5 bases). CDR1 and CDR2 from the germline V gene are GTSNPN and SVGIG (reference sequence). With 2 bases removed from V and 7 bases from J, the gap between germline ends came to 21 bases. The CDR3 runs 15 residues. The DNA for the CDR3 is TGTGCCTGGAGTAGGGCTGGCAGGGAACGCGGAGAGCAGTACTTC. Protein product: CAWSRAGRERGEQYF.